In this sample, the clone carrying this T cell receptor (beta chain) turned up a few times. Its cognate antigen is unknown. The V and J ends lost 4 bases and 9 bases respectively, with 10 bases between them. Germline lookup yields CDR1 ENHRY and CDR2 SYGVKD. This CDR3 is built from 13 residues. The sample originates from a study of STAT5B mutations in CD4+ large granular lymphocyte leukemia. Study results and caveats: Without HLA matching, higher CD4+ than CD8+ T-LGLL clonality could reflect small sample size. 8/27 top patient clones versus 2/35 control clones were TRBV06-family.

In the authors' workflow: A productive frequency of 2.59 x 10-5 was the lowest detectable. TCRdb keeps only in-frame clones here, not all; method: immunoSEQ multiplex PCR. D and trimming were read from the DNA, whereas the V and J calls and clone size are those reported in that table. The profile shows approximately 35,000 clones, more than 75% of them singletons. The receptor was isolated from a human donor in good health. The specimen sequenced was CD4+ T cells from blood buffy coats. This chain connects TRBV10-3 to TRBJ1-6; a possible D gene is TRBD1 (6 bases). The CDR3 is CAISGGGGSPLHF. The CDR3 region has the DNA TGTGCCATCAGTGGGGGGGGCGGTTCACCCCTCCACTTT.